The 10 T cell receptor beta chains presented below share a single source sample, sequenced in a study of siplizumab effects on memory and regulatory T cells. TCRdb's copy holds only in-frame clones and misses some; the assay was immunoSEQ multiplex PCR. The top ten hold over 5.5% of the sample, which has some 100,000 clones, 80% to 95% seen once. The sample was CD8+ T cells sorted from blood. The source of these receptors is a human donor in good health.

The V call is TRBV11-2, the J call TRBJ2-1; tentative D call: TRBD2 (5 bases). Germline loops: CDR1 SGHAT, CDR2 FQNNGV. Trimming took off 1 base at V and 10 bases at J, with 5 bases between the two ends. This CDR3 region has 11 residues. The CDR3 DNA reads TGTGCCAGCAGCTTAGGCGGGGAGCAGTTCTTC. Its protein is CASSLGGEQFF. The variable domain in full, completed from reference TRBV11-2 and TRBJ2-1, reads EAGVAQSPRYKIIEKRQSVAFWCNPISGHATLYWYQQILGQGPKLLIQFQNNGVVDDSQLPKDRFSAERLKGVDSTLKIQPAKLEDSAVYLCASSLGGEQFFGPGTRLTVL.

The CDR3 coding sequence is TGCGCCAGCAGCTTGGCAGGCAGGAACACTGAAGCTTTCTTT. Translation: CASSLAGRNTEAFF. The chain recombines TRBV5-1 with TRBJ1-1; D not resolved. The CDR3 totals 14 residues. The ends were cut back, 0 bases at V and 1 base at J, with 7 bases in the middle. CDR1 is SGHRS and CDR2 is YFSETQ in the germline V gene.

V usage is TRBV9 and J usage is TRBJ2-7; TRBD2 matches 11 bases. Trimming at V came to 3 bases and at J to 4 bases, leaving 6 bases not matched to a gene. CDR3 length: 15 amino acids. Per germline, CDR1 SGDLS and CDR2 YYNGEE. The CDR3: CASSEYSGGAYEQYF. CDR3 DNA sequence: TGTGCCAGCAGCGAGTATAGCGGGGGGGCGTACGAGCAGTACTTC.

The V and J genes are TRBV29-1 and TRBJ2-2; 10 bases are shared with TRBD2. This CDR3 is 13 amino acids long. V lost 2 bases and J lost 7; bases outside the gene matches: 1. Germline loops: CDR1 SQVTM, CDR2 ANQGSEA. CDR3 DNA: TGCAGCGTTGAAAGCGGGAGGGGCGGGGAGCTGTTTTTT. This translates into CSVESGRGGELFF.

This chain uses TRBV7-6 with TRBJ1-3; 10 positions agree with TRBD1. The germline gives CDR1 SGHVS, CDR2 FNYEAQ. Losses at the gene ends were 3 bases for V and 2 bases for J; bases not matched to a gene: 1. The CDR3 runs to 15 residues. CDR3 bases: TGTGCCAGCAGCTTTGGACAGGGGGCTGGAAACACCATATATTTT. This encodes CASSFGQGAGNTIYF.

The V call is TRBV11-2, the J call TRBJ1-1; the match to TRBD1 covers 7 bases. V shed 5 bases and J 5 bases; nucleotides not matched to a gene: 8. Germline V CDR1 and CDR2: SGHAT, FQNNGV. This CDR3 region has 14 residues. DNA of the CDR3: TGTGCCAGCAGCCCCGACAGGGTCGGGACTGAAGCTTTCTTT. This translates into CASSPDRVGTEAFF.

The J gene is TRBJ1-2, the V gene TRBV5-4; perhaps TRBD1 as D (6 bases). This CDR3 region has 13 residues. With 4 bases removed from V and 7 bases from J, the gap between germline ends came to 14 bases. In germline, CDR1 is SGHNT, CDR2 YYREEE (reference sequence). The CDR3 bases are TGTGCCAGCAGCAGGGACATTGGCACTGGCTACACCTTC. Protein: CASSRDIGTGYTF.

In its sample, this clone was seen once. V is TRBV4-2 and J is TRBJ2-1; 8 nucleotides agree with TRBD1. With 0 bases clipped from V and 8 bases from J, the junction kept 6 bases outside the gene matches. Germline CDR1 is LGHNA and CDR2 is YNFKEQ. The CDR3 length is 15 residues. CDR3 sequence reads: CASSQERDRGYEQFF. CDR3 in DNA: TGTGCCAGCAGCCAAGAGCGAGACAGGGGCTATGAGCAGTTCTTC.

The chain employs TRBV5-6 and TRBJ1-5, with TRBD1 matching 7 bases. Unmatched junction bases numbered 6, after V lost 3 bases and J lost 6 bases. The CDR3 contains 14 residues. Germline V gives CDR1 SGHDT, CDR2 YYEEEE. CDR3 DNA: TGTGCCAGCAGCTACACAGGGGAGGTTCAGCCCCAGCATTTT. This codes for CASSYTGEVQPQHF.

This clone showed up just once. The genes are TRBV6-1 and TRBJ2-1, with 7 nucleotides matching TRBD2. The V segment lost 4 bases and the J segment 4 bases; nucleotides outside the gene matches: 7. The CDR3 is made up of 15 amino acids. The germline CDR1 and CDR2 sequences are MNHNS and SASEGT. CDR3 sequence reads: CASSARTRSYNEQFF. In nucleotides, the CDR3 is TGTGCCAGCAGTGCCCGGACTAGGAGTTACAATGAGCAGTTCTTC.